Below, one T cell receptor beta chain is given with its context. The antigen is not known. Germline CDR1 reads LNHDA; CDR2 reads SQIVND (reference sequence). The CDR3 contains 16 residues. The germline V and J ends were trimmed by 9 bases and 5 bases, with 23 bases remaining between them. The study separated CD4+ cells into CD45RA+ naive and CD45RA-negative memory subsets. This sample was taken from a study of shared clonotypes between healthy human individuals. The overall study: Donors were two women and a few men aged 18 to 49. The study's findings and limits: Larger estimated richness was generally recorded for naive subsets relative to memory subsets.

As handled by the study authors: ImmunoSEQ only sent back junction sequences with no quality scores, so filtering was done differently. Assay used: immunoSEQ multiplex PCR; TCRdb lists only in-frame clones, some missing. V, J and clone size were drawn from that table, and D and trimming were deduced from the DNA. The data contain 180,000 or so clones, about 93% of them singletons. The TCR sequence derives from a woman in her 30s in good health. V gene TRBV19 combines with J gene TRBJ1-5, with D hard to call. What was sequenced was naive CD4+ T cells sorted from blood. Subset noted: CD45RA+ positively selected. DNA for the CDR3: TGTGCCAGAGCAAGAGGAGAGAAGTCTCGATATCAGCCCCAGCATTTT. Amino acids: CARARGEKSRYQPQHF.